Below, one T cell receptor (beta chain) is given with its context. Its antigen is as yet unknown. The sample is drawn from a study of cytomegalovirus exposure and HLA in healthy donors. Study conclusions and caveats: Across donors, most TCRs were seen rarely, yet some public ones were widespread.

The V end was cut by 3 bases, the J end by 0 bases, with 8 bases between. This CDR3 has 14 residues. CDR1 is SGHDN and CDR2 is FVKESK in the germline V gene. The donors were members of the approximately 110-subject validation cohort (separate from the roughly 700-subject first cohort). Only in-frame clones appear in the TCRdb table, and some are missing; sequencing was by immunoSEQ multiplex PCR. The repertoire holds tens of thousands of clones, with 70% to 90% as singletons. The receptor comes from a man aged 30-40 years in good health and CMV-seronegative. The sequenced sample was PBMCs. J is TRBJ1-1 and V is TRBV14; the D is unclear. CDR3 region: CASSHLNLNTEAFF. The CDR3 bases are TGTGCCAGCAGCCATCTAAACCTGAACACTGAAGCTTTCTTT.